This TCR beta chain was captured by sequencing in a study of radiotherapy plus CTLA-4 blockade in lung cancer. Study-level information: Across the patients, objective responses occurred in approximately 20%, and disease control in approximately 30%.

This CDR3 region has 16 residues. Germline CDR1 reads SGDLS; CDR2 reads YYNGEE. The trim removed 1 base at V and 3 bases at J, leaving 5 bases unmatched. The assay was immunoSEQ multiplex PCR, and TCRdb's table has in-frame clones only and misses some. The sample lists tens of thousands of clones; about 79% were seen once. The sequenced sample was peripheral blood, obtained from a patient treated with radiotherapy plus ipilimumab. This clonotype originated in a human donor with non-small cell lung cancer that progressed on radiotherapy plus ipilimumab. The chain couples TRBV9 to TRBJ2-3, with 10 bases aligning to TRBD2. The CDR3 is CASSVLAGAGTDTQYF. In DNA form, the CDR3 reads TGTGCCAGCAGCGTACTAGCGGGGGCCGGGACAGATACGCAGTATTTT.